A single sample is the source of the 5 T cell receptor beta chains below, sequenced in a study of blood T cell repertoires in COVID-19. The assay was immunoSEQ multiplex PCR, and TCRdb's table has in-frame clones only and misses some. Seen here are hundreds of thousands of clones, 80% observed once, and the top ten hold under 4.5%. Sequencing was done on a sample of PBMCs or T cells enriched from blood (not recorded which). These receptors all come from a man aged 25 to 40 with acute COVID-19.

This clone has a handful of counts. The chain recombines TRBV6-2 or TRBV6-3 with TRBJ1-6, with D perhaps TRBD1 (5 bases). Germline CDR1 reads MNHEY; CDR2 reads SVGEGT. The CDR3 covers 15 residues. V lost 2 bases and J 9 bases, leaving 14 bases between the germline ends. CDR3 nucleotide sequence: TGTGCCAGCAGTTACGAAAGGGGATCGGGTTCACCCCTCCACTTT. Amino acids: CASSYERGSGSPLHF.

Concerning this clone: One junction end does not reproduce the germline sequence, and a read error may be involved. The V gene is TRBV11-2, the J gene TRBJ2-7; weak D call: TRBD2 (5 bases). CDR3 length: 14 amino acids. Germline values: CDR1 SGHAT, CDR2 FQNNGV. This CDR3 is CASSLMAGDYGQYF. The CDR3 nucleotides read TGTGCCAGCAGCTTAATGGCAGGAGACTACGGGCAGTACTTC.

The chain is built from TRBV9 and TRBJ1-4, with D unresolved. There are 12 residues in the CDR3. Trimming cost V 2 bases and J 6 bases, with 5 bases left between them. CDR1 is SGDLS and CDR2 is YYNGEE in the germline V gene. The CDR3: CASSVSDEKLFF. In DNA, the CDR3 is TGTGCCAGCAGCGTCAGTGATGAAAAACTGTTTTTT.

The rearrangement uses TRBV5-4 and TRBJ1-5, with D maybe TRBD1 (5 bases). Trimming removed 0 bases at V and 11 bases at J, with 15 bases between. Per the germline V gene, CDR1 is SGHNT and CDR2 is YYREEE (reference sequence). The CDR3 runs to 14 residues. The CDR3 DNA reads as TGTGCCAGCAGCTTGGGGCCTCTCGGGGGAGCCCAGCATTTT. Translated: CASSLGPLGGAQHF.

The chain has TRBV12-3 or TRBV12-4 and TRBJ1-4; D is uncertain. V dropped 6 bases and J dropped 8 bases, with 10 bases sitting between them. The CDR3 length is 12 residues. The CDR3 region is CASSASQEKLFF. For the CDR3, the DNA is TGTGCCAGCAGCGCCTCCCAGGAAAAACTGTTTTTT.